These 12 T cell receptor beta chains were all obtained from the same sample, sequenced in a study of blood T cell repertoires in COVID-19. TCRdb keeps only in-frame clones here, not all; method: immunoSEQ multiplex PCR. Of some 400,000 clones listed, about four fifths are singletons. Sample: peripheral blood. Every receptor here comes from a human donor with acute or convalescent COVID-19. The donor label of this sample is uncertain.

This clone was observed a few times. The V call is TRBV9, the J call TRBJ2-1; TRBD1 agrees at 9 bases. The CDR3 has 15 amino acids. Germline lookup yields CDR1 SGDLS and CDR2 YYNGEE. Losses at the gene ends were 3 bases for V and 5 bases for J; bases not matched to a gene: 6. The CDR3 here is CASSGSGTGNNEQFF. CDR3 sequence (DNA): TGTGCCAGCAGCGGCTCCGGGACAGGGAACAATGAGCAGTTCTTC.

The chain uses TRBV6-5 and TRBJ1-3; 12 bases are shared with TRBD1. V lost 4 bases to trimming and J lost 4 bases; unmatched junction nucleotides: 2. The CDR3 contains 15 residues. Germline lookup yields CDR1 MNHEY and CDR2 SVGAGI. The CDR3 bases are TGTGCCAGCAGTTGGGACAGGGGGCCGGGAAACACCATATATTTT. Residues: CASSWDRGPGNTIYF.

This clone appeared a few times. This chain joins TRBV2 and TRBJ1-3; tentative D call: TRBD1 (6 bases). V lost 7 bases and J lost 0, with 13 bases in between. The CDR3 loop spans 15 amino acids. CDR1 and CDR2 from the germline V gene are SNHLY and FYNNEI. CDR3 sequence reads: CASTPGVSSGNTIYF. The CDR3 nucleotides are TGTGCCAGCACCCCAGGGGTCAGCTCTGGAAACACCATATATTTT.

This chain's CDR3 is CASSDDWREQFF. The CDR3 nucleotides are TGTGCCAGCAGCGACGACTGGAGGGAGCAGTTCTTC. The chain uses TRBV2 and TRBJ2-1, with D possibly matching TRBD2 (5 bases). The CDR3 length is 12 residues. The germline V gene encodes CDR1 SNHLY and CDR2 FYNNEI. The V and J ends lost 6 bases and 10 bases respectively, with 13 bases between them.

The J gene is TRBJ1-6, the V gene TRBV6-5; 7 nucleotides agree with TRBD1. Trimming took 6 bases from V and 10 from J; bases not matched to a gene: 6. Germline CDR1 MNHEY, CDR2 SVGAGI. The CDR3 extends over 13 amino acids. The CDR3 here is CASSRDSGSPLHF. CDR3 DNA: TGTGCCAGCAGCCGGGACAGCGGATCACCCCTCCACTTT.

The chain combines TRBV19 with TRBJ2-5; TRBD2 agrees at 10 bases. The CDR3 runs 15 residues. Trimming cost V 4 bases and J 2 bases; bases outside gene matches: 4. Germline assignment: CDR1 LNHDA and CDR2 SQIVND (reference sequence). CDR3 bases: TGTGCCAGTAGTAAGATACTAGCGGGGCAAGAGACCCAGTACTTC. This gives the protein CASSKILAGQETQYF.

V gene TRBV2 combines with J gene TRBJ2-3, with D unresolved. Deletions cut 6 bases from V and 2 bases from J, with 15 bases between. This CDR3 is built from 15 residues. Germline assignment: CDR1 SNHLY and CDR2 FYNNEI. The chain's CDR3 is CASSARLHLTDTQYF. DNA of the CDR3: TGTGCCAGCAGCGCAAGACTCCACCTCACAGATACGCAGTATTTT.

The chain is built from TRBV28 and TRBJ1-6; D is possibly TRBD1 (5 bases). V was shortened by 5 bases and J by 0 bases, with 14 bases between the two germline ends. This CDR3 contains 17 residues. The germline V gene has CDR1 MDHEN and CDR2 SYDVKM. CDR3 bases: TGTGCCAGCAGTGGGGGGTGGGTGAGCTCCTATAATTCACCCCTCCACTTT. It codes for CASSGGWVSSYNSPLHF.

This sequence joins TRBV11-1 and TRBJ2-3; TRBD2 matches 13 bases. V was pared by 4 bases and J by 6 bases, with 7 bases of the junction left unmatched. Germline assignment: CDR1 SGHAT and CDR2 FQDESV (reference sequence). The CDR3 has 16 amino acids. The CDR3 sequence is CASSSGTSGIRDTQYF. DNA of the CDR3: TGTGCCAGCAGCTCCGGGACTAGCGGGATTCGGGATACGCAGTATTTT.

The chain uses TRBV21-1 and TRBJ1-2. TRBV21-1 has pseudogene status. This CDR3 region has 16 residues. In DNA, the CDR3 is TGTGCCAGCAGCAAAGGTAGGAGGGCCGGAAACTATGGCTACACCTTC. It encodes CASSKGRRAGNYGYTF.

The V gene is TRBV4-1, the J gene TRBJ1-1; D is unresolved. CDR1 and CDR2 (germline): MGHRA, YSYEKL. This CDR3 is built from 17 residues. V was trimmed by 0 bases and J by 1 base, leaving 15 bases between them. The CDR3 is CASSQDSLWATNTEAFF. For the CDR3, the DNA is TGCGCCAGCAGCCAAGACTCTTTGTGGGCTACGAACACTGAAGCTTTCTTT.

The chain recombines TRBV5-6 with TRBJ2-3; a weak D match, TRBD2 (6 bases). The germline V gene has CDR1 SGHDT and CDR2 YYEEEE. Trimming shortened V by 3 bases and J by 2 bases, and 13 bases separated the two germline ends. CDR3 length: 15 amino acids. CDR3 in DNA: TGTGCCAGCAGCTCCGGGGGTAGGGCCACAGATACGCAGTATTTT. Amino acids: CASSSGGRATDTQYF.